This TCR beta chain was retrieved from a study of CD8 T cells in ankylosing spondylitis. Each CDR3 protein is one row after TCRdb ran MiXCR on the 5' RACE reads. The table includes approximately 150,000 distinct CDR3 sequences, roughly a third detected once. Germline-derived CDR1 and CDR2 are SGHRS and YFSETQ. The CDR3 length is 13 residues. Trimming cost V 3 bases and J 11 bases, with 12 bases left between them. The sequence was collected from a male donor with ankylosing spondylitis. Source material: synovial fluid, either unsorted or a sorted T cell fraction (not recorded which). This chain connects TRBV5-1 to TRBJ1-6; D possibly corresponds to TRBD1 (5 bases). DNA for the CDR3: TGCGCCAGCAGCTCCCCGGGGGTGACACCCCTCCACTTT. It translates to CASSSPGVTPLHF.